This is a list of T cell receptor beta chains from one sample in a study of T cell repertoires in cytomegalovirus infection. TCRdb passed the reads through MiXCR, listing each CDR3 protein once. The repertoire holds under 350,000 distinct CDR3 sequences, with less than 25% as singletons. Their antigens remain unidentified. This material consisted of cultured PBMCs, taken from culture after CMV antigen stimulation. The source is a human donor in good health (CMV status not recorded). Some clones in this sample may be carry-over from other donors' samples. Each CDR3 is given with its conserved first and last residue. Each record gives: V gene, clone size, CDR3 protein. Not every row has a clone size; where given, it reads once, few, many or a size class.

TRBV4-1 | NA | CASSQEGENTEAFF
TRBV20-1 | NA | CSASLAGPYEQYF
TRBV20-1 | few | CSARRVLGDYGYTF
TRBV7-2 | many | CASSISGTYKLQETQYF
TRBV19 | few | CASSIVPSGRVNEQFF
TRBV7-2 | many | CASSLRWGAFF
TRBV2 | NA | CASKGFSYNEQFF
TRBV12-3/TRBV12-4 | few | CASSPMSADYSGNTIYF
TRBV12-3/TRBV12-4 | few | CASRAGQDDSPLHF
TRBV20-1 | once | CSATDRGLLNTEAFF
TRBV7-6 | few | CASSTRQGWEPLHF
TRBV27 | NA | CASSPPGGNTIYF
TRBV4-1 | few | CASSQGPGLEGGELFF
TRBV6-5 | few | CASSYGSGEITQYF
TRBV29-1 | few | CSVASGRSDTQYF
TRBV6-8 | NA | CASSYQGNQPQHF
TRBV7-3 | many | CASSSTGDSGNTIYF
TRBV20-1 | few | CSAFSNTGELFF
TRBV4-2 | NA | CASSQGGLAGHNEQFF
TRBV13 | once | CASSGMTGVGEIQYF
TRBV7-3 | many | CASSPDNQETQYF
TRBV20-1 | NA | CSADTGFSNQPQHF
TRBV7-9 | NA | CASRSSGAETQYF
TRBV4-3 | NA | CASSLRTGVGEPQHF
TRBV7-2 | many | CASSSPGQRRGRGAPLHF
TRBV7-2 | many | CASSLAGTAQYF
TRBV9 | few | CASSAGTLGNNEQFF
TRBV12-3/TRBV12-4 | NA | CASRARTGNNQPQHF
TRBV4-1 | NA | CASSQGWGQETQYF
TRBV5-1 | NA | CASSTGQGGQPQHF
TRBV19 | few | CASSPLGAHEQYF
TRBV4-1 | NA | CASSHTPLDSSNQPQHF
TRBV4-3 | few | CASSQDSTPANYGYTF
TRBV27 | many | CASSSFNNYGYTF
TRBV27 | NA | CASSSKTSGDTYNEQFF
TRBV12-3/TRBV12-4 | few | CASSWDEANYGYTF
TRBV12-3/TRBV12-4 | many | CASSLGSVRSYNEQFF
TRBV19 | many | CASSKPGLATHEQFF
TRBV7-8 | many | CASSLKARGVAQGQEVPLF
TRBV6-2/TRBV6-3 | few | CASSRGAAGGSNEQFF
TRBV29-1 | NA | CSVGQGWTGELFF
TRBV4-1 | NA | CASSQGLEQYF